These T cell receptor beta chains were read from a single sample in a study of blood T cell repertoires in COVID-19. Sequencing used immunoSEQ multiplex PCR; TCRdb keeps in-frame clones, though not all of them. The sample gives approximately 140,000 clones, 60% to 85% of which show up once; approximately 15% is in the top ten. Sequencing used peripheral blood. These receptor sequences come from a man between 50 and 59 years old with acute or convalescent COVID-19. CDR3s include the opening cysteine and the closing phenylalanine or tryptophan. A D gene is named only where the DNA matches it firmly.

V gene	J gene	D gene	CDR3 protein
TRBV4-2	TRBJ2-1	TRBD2	CASSPESAGVSNEQFF
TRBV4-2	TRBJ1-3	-	CASSQDSGAGNTIYF
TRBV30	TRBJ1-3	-	CAWNMGASGNTIYF
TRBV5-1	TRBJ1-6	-	CASSGGHVNSPLHF
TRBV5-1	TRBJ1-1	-	CASSLLQDNTEAFF
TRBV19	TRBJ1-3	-	CASTRSSGNTIYF
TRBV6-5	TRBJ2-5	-	CASSYPWTLQETQYF
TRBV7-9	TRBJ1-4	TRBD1	CASSRGQAANEKLFF
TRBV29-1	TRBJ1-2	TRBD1	CSEGTGDEYGYTF
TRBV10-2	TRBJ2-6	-	CASSEGSGANVLTF
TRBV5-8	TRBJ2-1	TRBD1	CASRPRTGEYHEQFF
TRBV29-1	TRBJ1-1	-	CSVEVGGTEAFF
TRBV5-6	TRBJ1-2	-	CASSSVVAQYGYTF
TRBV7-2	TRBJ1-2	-	CASSLGAGVGYTF
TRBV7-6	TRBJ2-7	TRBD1	CASSPTGDEQYF
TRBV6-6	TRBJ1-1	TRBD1	CASSRGRDEAFF
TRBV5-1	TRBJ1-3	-	CASSFSTASGNTIYF
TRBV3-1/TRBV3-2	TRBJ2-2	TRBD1	CASSRGQGNTGELFF
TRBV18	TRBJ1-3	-	CASSGSTQAVGNTIYF
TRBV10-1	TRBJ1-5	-	CASSTGPQPQHF
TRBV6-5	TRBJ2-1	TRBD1	CASGETGYNEQFF
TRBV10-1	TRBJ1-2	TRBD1	CAPRGQGLVGANYGYTF
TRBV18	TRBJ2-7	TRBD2	CASSPSASGGASEQYF
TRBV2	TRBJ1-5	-	CASSDRGRQQPQHF
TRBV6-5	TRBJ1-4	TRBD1	CASTATGKDEKLFF
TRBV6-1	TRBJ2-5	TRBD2	CASSEGLAGGNQETQYF
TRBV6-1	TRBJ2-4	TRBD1	CASSEVTGGLNIQYF
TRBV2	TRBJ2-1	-	CASRGVGSYNEQFF
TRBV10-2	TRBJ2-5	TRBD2	CASSGAGTSVETQYF
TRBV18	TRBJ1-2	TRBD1	CASSEGAFGYTF
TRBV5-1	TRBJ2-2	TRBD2	CASSLGLAGNTGELFF
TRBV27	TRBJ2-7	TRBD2	CASSLTSGITYEQYF
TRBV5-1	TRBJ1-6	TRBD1	CASSTDRGRSPLHF
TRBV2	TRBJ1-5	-	CASRTAFFEAQHF
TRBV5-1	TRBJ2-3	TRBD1	CASSLFGQGGESQYF
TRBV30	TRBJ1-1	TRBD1	CAWTSGTGVTEAFF
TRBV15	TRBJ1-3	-	CATSLQGWGSGNTIYF
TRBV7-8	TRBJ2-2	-	CASSHRSGELFF
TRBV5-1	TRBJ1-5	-	CASSGGVDQPQHF
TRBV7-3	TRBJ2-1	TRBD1	CASSFQGDNEQFF
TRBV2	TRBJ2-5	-	CASTLVRDQRETQYF
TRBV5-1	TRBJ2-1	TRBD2	CASSPIITSGESYNEQFF
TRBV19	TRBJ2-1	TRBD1	CASSIRTGSGNNEQFF
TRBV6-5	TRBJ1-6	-	CASSYSGRGGSPLHF
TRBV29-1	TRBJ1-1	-	CSVTPQGEAFF
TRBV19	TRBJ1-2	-	CASTQGLDGYGYTF
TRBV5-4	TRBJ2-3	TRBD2	CASSSAGGHTDTQYF
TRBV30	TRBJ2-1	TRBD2	CACKTSRPYNEQFF
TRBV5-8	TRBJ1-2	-	CASRSRGTNGYTF
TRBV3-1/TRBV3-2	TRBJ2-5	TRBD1	CASSQARTGGYQETQYF
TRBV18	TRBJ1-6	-	CASSPRRYEPLHF